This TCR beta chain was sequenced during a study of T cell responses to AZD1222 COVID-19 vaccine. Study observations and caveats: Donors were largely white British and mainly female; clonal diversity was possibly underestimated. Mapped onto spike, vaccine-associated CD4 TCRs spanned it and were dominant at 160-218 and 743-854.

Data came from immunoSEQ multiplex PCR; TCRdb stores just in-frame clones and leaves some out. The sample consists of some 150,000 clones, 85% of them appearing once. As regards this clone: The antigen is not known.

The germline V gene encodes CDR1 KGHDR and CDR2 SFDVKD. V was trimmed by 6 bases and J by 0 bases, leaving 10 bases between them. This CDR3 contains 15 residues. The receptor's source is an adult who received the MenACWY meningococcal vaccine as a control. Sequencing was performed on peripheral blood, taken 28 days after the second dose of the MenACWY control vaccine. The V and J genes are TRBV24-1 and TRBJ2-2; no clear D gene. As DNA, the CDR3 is TGTGCCACCAGTCCGGGTCAAACGAACACCGGGGAGCTGTTTTTT. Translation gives CATSPGQTNTGELFF.